These T cell receptor beta chains were read from a single sample in a study of cytomegalovirus exposure and HLA in healthy donors. The method was immunoSEQ multiplex PCR; TCRdb's version includes in-frame clones alone and lacks a portion of them. This sample has about 140,000 clones, with 78% found just once. Sequenced: PBMCs. These receptors were obtained from a female donor in good health and CMV-seronegative. Each CDR3 is given with its conserved first and last residue. Clone sizes are given selectively: once, few, many, or a class where the clone is expanded.

CASTGTSGREETQYF	TRBJ2-5	TRBV27	NA
CASQQGFDHNEQFF	TRBJ2-1	TRBV6-1	NA
CASSSFVGSFGEKLFF	TRBJ1-4	TRBV11-2	NA
CASGLRSGVRGLTTYYGYTF	TRBJ1-2	TRBV12-5	NA
CASRQGANVGSPLHF	TRBJ1-6	TRBV27	NA
CASSYSRVGTEAFF	TRBJ1-1	TRBV6-5	NA
CASSLAGQKLMNTEAFF	TRBJ1-1	TRBV5-1	NA
CSVERVMKTEAFF	TRBJ1-1	TRBV29-1	NA
CASSYPGLKTDTQYF	TRBJ2-3	TRBV6-5	NA
CASSPGTGHSNQPQHF	TRBJ1-5	TRBV7-8	NA
CASSPRDFSYEQYF	TRBJ2-7	TRBV11-2	NA
CASSSYTRTSGKAGTDTQYF	TRBJ2-3	TRBV13	once
CASSIADSYGYTF	TRBJ1-2	TRBV19	NA
CAWSSHLNTEAFF	TRBJ1-1	TRBV30	NA
CASRALAAGLAYTQYF	TRBJ2-3	TRBV5-1	NA
CASHPGGGQPQHF	TRBJ1-5	TRBV18	NA
CASSLGHLPTEAFF	TRBJ1-1	TRBV7-3	NA
CATSRVGHLNTEAFF	TRBJ1-1	TRBV15	NA
CATRQGAHSNQPQHF	TRBJ1-5	TRBV6-1	NA
CASTVAGGPSNEQFF	TRBJ2-1	TRBV19	NA
CASSPRGTSGPYEQYF	TRBJ2-7	TRBV7-2	NA
CASSLVGQGARETQYF	TRBJ2-5	TRBV5-1	NA
CASTPSRGGGGMDIQYF	TRBJ2-4	TRBV9	NA
CASSLSLGQATYGYTF	TRBJ1-2	TRBV28	NA
CASSLDRGRDTEAFF	TRBJ1-1	TRBV5-4	NA
CASSVQWDYGWQFF	TRBJ2-1	TRBV6-1	NA
CASNRGPSYEQYF	TRBJ2-7	TRBV5-1	few
CASSSPYEPLHF	TRBJ1-6	TRBV6-5	few
CASSRERPGQGRRLGTEAFF	TRBJ1-1	TRBV5-4	NA
CASSPNPSGGNEQFF	TRBJ2-1	TRBV28	few
CASSLGLAGYADTQYF	TRBJ2-3	TRBV7-9	NA
CASTRGLNNSPLHF	TRBJ1-6	TRBV9	once
CASRETGSQVGNTEAFF	TRBJ1-1	TRBV2	NA
CASSPAGGGTEAFF	TRBJ1-1	TRBV18	NA
CATSRTLRTPHTSGNTIYF	TRBJ1-3	TRBV15	NA
CASSKDGGKELFF	TRBJ1-4	TRBV2	NA
CASSQTGKDEKLFF	TRBJ1-4	TRBV7-9	few